A single sample is the source of the 25 T cell receptor beta chains below, sequenced in a study of T cell responses to AZD1222 COVID-19 vaccine. The data were produced by immunoSEQ multiplex PCR, yet TCRdb's version contains in-frame clones alone and is incomplete. Found here are about 130,000 clones, approximately 88% of them singletons; the top ten hold 5% to 6%. The source material was peripheral blood, sampled on day 0 of AZD1222 vaccination. Source of these receptors: an adult in good health.

The chain combines TRBV6-5 with TRBJ1-5, with D possibly matching TRBD1 (6 bases). The CDR3 is 15 amino acids. Germline assignment: CDR1 MNHEY and CDR2 SVGAGI. V was shortened by 5 bases and J by 0 bases, with 11 bases between the two germline ends. The CDR3 region has the DNA TGTGCCAGCAGTACGACAGGCTATAGCAATCAGCCCCAGCATTTT. Residues: CASSTTGYSNQPQHF.

A single count supports this clone. The V call is TRBV3-1 (or the pseudogene TRBV3-2), the J call TRBJ2-7; D call uncertain. The V and J ends lost 2 bases and 4 bases respectively, with 15 bases between them. The CDR3 has 15 residues. Germline V lookup: CDR1 LGHDT, CDR2 YNNKEL (reference sequence). In DNA form, the CDR3 reads TGTGCCAGCAGCCAATTCGTCCTAAAGGAATACGAGCAGTACTTC. As protein: CASSQFVLKEYEQYF.

V gene TRBV19 combines with J gene TRBJ2-5; D may be TRBD2 (6 bases). This CDR3 comprises 13 residues. Trimming took 5 bases from V and 5 from J, leaving 12 bases between them. Germline lookup yields CDR1 LNHDA and CDR2 SQIVND (reference sequence). The CDR3 region is CASSFREMETQYF. In DNA, the CDR3 is TGTGCCAGTAGTTTCCGGGAGATGGAGACCCAGTACTTC.

The rearrangement uses TRBV7-9 and TRBJ2-4, with D possibly being TRBD1 (6 bases). The CDR3 contains 13 residues. Germline CDR1 is SEHNR and CDR2 is FQNEAQ (reference sequence). Trimming pared 1 base from V and 8 bases from J, leaving 9 bases between. Here the CDR3 reads CASSLDRVDIQYF. The CDR3 coding sequence is TGTGCCAGCAGCTTAGACAGGGTAGACATTCAGTACTTC.

The chain carries TRBV19 and TRBJ1-3; D gene uncertain. The CDR3 extends over 17 amino acids. Germline lookup yields CDR1 LNHDA and CDR2 SQIVND (reference sequence). Trimming stripped 5 bases from V and 0 bases from J, with 17 bases between. CDR3 DNA sequence: TGTGCCAGTAGTTTCCACGACGGAGGGTCCTCTGGAAACACCATATATTTT. Amino acids: CASSFHDGGSSGNTIYF.

The chain carries TRBV3-1 (or the pseudogene TRBV3-2) and TRBJ2-5, with D maybe TRBD1 (6 bases). The CDR3 runs to 15 residues. Germline V gene data show CDR1 as LGHDT and CDR2 as YNNKEL (reference sequence). V gave up 3 bases and J gave up 2 bases, with 13 bases separating them. The CDR3 nucleotides are TGTGCCAGCAGCCAGGTCGCAGGGGAACAAGAGACCCAGTACTTC. Protein sequence: CASSQVAGEQETQYF.

CDR3 sequence (DNA): TGTGCCAGCAGCGTTTCCGGGACGATCACCGGGGAGCTGTTTTTT. Translation gives CASSVSGTITGELFF. This rearrangement joins TRBV9 to TRBJ2-2; possibly TRBD1 or TRBD2 for D (5 bases each). Germline V CDR1 and CDR2: SGDLS, YYNGEE. This CDR3 has 15 amino acids. Trimming removed 2 bases at V and 4 bases at J, with 12 bases between.

The chain recombines TRBV9 with TRBJ2-5; D not certain. Germline V lookup: CDR1 SGDLS, CDR2 YYNGEE. Deletions cut 7 bases from V and 5 bases from J, with 9 bases between. The CDR3 length is 11 residues. CDR3 nucleotides: TGTGCCAGCGGGGTCGGGGAGACCCAGTACTTC. As protein: CASGVGETQYF.

The V and J genes are TRBV28 and TRBJ2-3; TRBD2 is a possible D gene (7 bases). V lost 6 bases, J lost 1 base, and 17 bases lay in between. Germline V gene data show CDR1 as MDHEN and CDR2 as SYDVKM. The CDR3 runs 16 residues. In DNA, the CDR3 is TGTGCCAGCAGCCGTTATAGGGGGGGAGGCACAGATACGCAGTATTTT. Its translation: CASSRYRGGGTDTQYF.

Of note for this clone: At one end, the junction sequence differs from germline, possibly due to a read error. The V call is TRBV7-7, the J call TRBJ2-5; TRBD2 might be the D (5 bases). Germline values: CDR1 SSHAT, CDR2 FNYEAQ (reference sequence). This CDR3 region has 15 residues. CDR3 protein: CASSPGGGSQETQYF. As DNA, the CDR3 is TGTGCTAGCAGCCCCGGCGGAGGCTCCCAAGAGACCCAGTACTTC.

The chain carries TRBV6-5 and TRBJ1-3, with D possibly being TRBD1 (6 bases). This CDR3 contains 14 residues. Germline CDR1 is MNHEY and CDR2 is SVGAGI. V was trimmed by 11 bases and J by 1 base, leaving 15 bases between them. CDR3 in amino acids: CAAHRADSGNTIYF. The CDR3 DNA reads as TGTGCCGCCCACAGGGCGGATTCTGGAAACACCATATATTTT.

The V and J genes are TRBV7-9 and TRBJ1-1; the match to TRBD1 covers 7 bases. Germline CDR1 is SEHNR and CDR2 is FQNEAQ (reference sequence). The V segment lost 1 base and the J segment 1 base; nucleotides outside the gene matches: 3. This CDR3 region has 15 residues. The CDR3 region is CASSLGTGENTEAFF. The CDR3 nucleotides read TGTGCCAGCAGCTTAGGGACAGGAGAGAACACTGAAGCTTTCTTT.

This chain connects TRBV3-1 (or the pseudogene TRBV3-2) to TRBJ2-3; 7 bases agree with TRBD2. Germline assignment: CDR1 LGHDT and CDR2 YNNKEL (reference sequence). CDR3 length equals 18 residues. V was pared by 0 bases and J by 6 bases, with 15 bases of the junction left unmatched. The CDR3: CASSQDGAGIVTGDTQYF. The DNA of the CDR3 is TGTGCCAGCAGCCAAGACGGAGCGGGGATAGTCACTGGGGATACGCAGTATTTT.

The CDR3 spells CASGLGPTNEQFF. CDR3 sequence (DNA): TGTGCTAGTGGTTTGGGGCCCACTAATGAGCAGTTCTTC. V and J are TRBV12-5 and TRBJ2-1; unclear D gene. Germline values: CDR1 LGHNT, CDR2 FRNRAP. V lost 1 base and J 7 bases, leaving 8 bases between the germline ends. The CDR3 spans 13 residues.

The chain employs TRBV27 and TRBJ2-2, with D tentatively TRBD2 (6 bases). CDR3 length: 14 amino acids. The V end was cut by 1 base, the J end by 4 bases, with 7 bases between. CDR1 and CDR2 (germline): MNHEY, SMNVEV (reference sequence). The chain's CDR3 is CASSLYGSTGELFF. CDR3 in DNA: TGTGCCAGCAGTTTATACGGGAGCACCGGGGAGCTGTTTTTT.

The rearrangement uses TRBV5-1 and TRBJ1-3; tentatively, D is TRBD1 (6 bases). This CDR3 is 16 amino acids long. V was pared by 0 bases and J by 0 bases, with 10 bases between. Germline assignment: CDR1 SGHRS and CDR2 YFSETQ. DNA for the CDR3: TGCGCCAGCAGCTTGGCGGGAGGGGGCTCTGGAAACACCATATATTTT. Its translation: CASSLAGGGSGNTIYF.

The chain uses TRBV27 and TRBJ1-2; D is uncertain. This CDR3 spans 12 amino acids. From germline, CDR1 is MNHEY and CDR2 SMNVEV (reference sequence). V shed 1 base and J shed 5 bases, with 5 bases lying between them. The CDR3 here is CASSLYGYGYTF. CDR3 DNA sequence: TGTGCCAGCAGTTTATACGGGTATGGCTACACCTTC.

The sample holds one count of this clone. The chain joins TRBV6-5 to TRBJ1-2; 9 positions match TRBD1. Trimming cost V 6 bases and J 5 bases; bases outside gene matches: 10. From germline, CDR1 is MNHEY and CDR2 SVGAGI. The CDR3 is 15 amino acids. Written as DNA, the CDR3 is TGTGCCAGCAGACAAGACAGGGGGATAGGTTATGGCTACACCTTC. This sequence encodes CASRQDRGIGYGYTF.

The chain joins TRBV29-1 to TRBJ1-1; D is ambiguous. Between the trimmed V and J ends, which lost 7 bases and 2 bases, there was a span of 14 bases. Germline-derived CDR1 and CDR2 are SQVTM and ANQGSEA. This CDR3 contains 13 residues. The DNA for the CDR3 is TGCAGCGGAATTTGGGAGTTAAACACTGAAGCTTTCTTT. Residues: CSGIWELNTEAFF. The full variable domain, its missing parts supplied by reference TRBV29-1 and TRBJ1-1, is SAVISQKPSRDICQRGTSLTIQCQVDSQVTMMFWYRQQPGQSLTLIATANQGSEATYESGFVIDKFPISRPNLTFSTLTVSNMSPEDSSIYLCSGIWELNTEAFFGQGTRLTVV.

The gene calls are TRBV20-1 and TRBJ1-1, with D tentatively TRBD1 (6 bases). The CDR3 length is 13 residues. The germline V gene encodes CDR1 DFQATT and CDR2 SNEGSKA (reference sequence). Trimming left V 3 bases short and J 3 bases short, with 11 bases between. The CDR3 DNA reads TGCAGTGCTAGTCGAGGACAGTACACTGAAGCTTTCTTT. Translated, it gives CSASRGQYTEAFF.

The chain is built from TRBV6-6 and TRBJ2-1; the D gene could be TRBD1 or TRBD2 (5 bases each). V gave up 4 bases and J gave up 5 bases, with 12 bases separating them. There are 14 residues in the CDR3. Germline V gene sequence: CDR1 MNHNY, CDR2 SVGAGI (reference sequence). The CDR3 region is CASSSRGSDNEQFF. The CDR3 coding sequence is TGTGCCAGCAGTTCACGGGGCAGTGACAATGAGCAGTTCTTC.

Here the CDR3 reads CASSPGYTNEKLFF. DNA for the CDR3: TGTGCCAGCAGTCCAGGGTATACTAATGAAAAACTGTTTTTT. The genes are TRBV6-6 and TRBJ1-4; a possible D gene is TRBD1 (5 bases). This CDR3 has 14 amino acids. Per germline, CDR1 MNHNY and CDR2 SVGAGI (reference sequence). V lost 5 bases to trimming and J lost 2 bases, with 9 bases between them.

This sequence joins TRBV6-6 and TRBJ1-6; D ambiguous. Germline V gene lookup returns CDR1 MNHNY and CDR2 SVGAGI (reference sequence). The CDR3 contains 14 residues. Trimming removed 2 bases at V and 5 bases at J, with 7 bases between. Here the CDR3 reads CASSYVEDNSPLHF. The CDR3 DNA is TGTGCCAGCAGTTACGTGGAGGATAATTCACCCCTCCACTTT.

V usage is TRBV5-1 and J usage is TRBJ1-1, with D hard to call. The length of the CDR3 is 14 residues. Trimming removed 4 bases from V and 1 base from J, with 11 bases in between. The germline gives CDR1 SGHRS, CDR2 YFSETQ. CDR3 coding DNA: TGCGCCAGCAGCCCGAGGGTATCGAACACTGAAGCTTTCTTT. Protein sequence: CASSPRVSNTEAFF.

This rearrangement joins TRBV19 to TRBJ1-5; D is unresolved. This CDR3 has 14 amino acids. Trimming removed 10 bases from V and 5 bases from J, with 18 bases in between. CDR1 and CDR2 from the germline V gene are LNHDA and SQIVND (reference sequence). CDR3 residues: CATFGGRWDQPQHF. CDR3 DNA: TGTGCCACCTTTGGAGGAAGATGGGATCAGCCCCAGCATTTT.